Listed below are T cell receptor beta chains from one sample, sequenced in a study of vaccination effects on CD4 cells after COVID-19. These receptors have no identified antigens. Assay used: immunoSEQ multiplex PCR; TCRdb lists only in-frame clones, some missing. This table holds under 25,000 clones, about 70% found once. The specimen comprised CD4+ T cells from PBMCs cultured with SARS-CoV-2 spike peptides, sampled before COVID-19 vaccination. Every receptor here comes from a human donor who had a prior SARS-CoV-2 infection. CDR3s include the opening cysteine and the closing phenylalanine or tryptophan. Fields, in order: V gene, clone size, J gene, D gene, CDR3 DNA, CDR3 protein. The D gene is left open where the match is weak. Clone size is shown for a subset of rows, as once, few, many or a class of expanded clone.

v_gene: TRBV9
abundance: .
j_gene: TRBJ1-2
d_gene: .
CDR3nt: TGTGCCAGCAGCGCATCACAGATTACTAACTATGGCTACACCTTC
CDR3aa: CASSASQITNYGYTF

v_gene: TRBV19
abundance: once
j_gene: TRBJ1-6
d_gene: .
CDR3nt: TGTGCCAGTAGTATAGTTATTGAGGGGTCGACACCCCTCCACTTT
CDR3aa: CASSIVIEGSTPLHF

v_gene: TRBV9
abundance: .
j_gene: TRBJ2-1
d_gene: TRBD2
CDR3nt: TGTGCCAGCAGCGCTAGCGGGAACTACAATGAGCAGTTCTTC
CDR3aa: CASSASGNYNEQFF

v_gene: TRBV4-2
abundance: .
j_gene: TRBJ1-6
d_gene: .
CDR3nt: TGTGCCAGCAGCCAACCCCGGGGGCAATCACCCCTCCACTTT
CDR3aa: CASSQPRGQSPLHF

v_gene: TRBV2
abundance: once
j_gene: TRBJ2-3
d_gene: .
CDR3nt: TGTGCCAGCGGGAGGGGGCAGACCACAGATACGCAGTATTTT
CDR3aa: CASGRGQTTDTQYF

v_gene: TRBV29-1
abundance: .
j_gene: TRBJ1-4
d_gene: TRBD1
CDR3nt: TGCAGCGTTGACGCCGGGACAGCTGAAAAACTGTTTTTT
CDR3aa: CSVDAGTAEKLFF

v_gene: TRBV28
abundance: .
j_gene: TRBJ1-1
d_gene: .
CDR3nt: TGTGCCAGCAGAGAACAGGTGTCCACTGAAGCTTTCTTT
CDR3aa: CASREQVSTEAFF

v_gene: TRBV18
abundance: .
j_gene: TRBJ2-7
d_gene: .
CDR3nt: TGTGCCAGCTCACCAGATACCGACGAGCAGTACTTC
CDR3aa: CASSPDTDEQYF

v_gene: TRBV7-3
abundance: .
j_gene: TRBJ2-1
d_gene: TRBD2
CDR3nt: TGTGCCAGCAGCTTATATTTCTCTAGCGGGACCCATGAGCAGTTCTTC
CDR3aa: CASSLYFSSGTHEQFF

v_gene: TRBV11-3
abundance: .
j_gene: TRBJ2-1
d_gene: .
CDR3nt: TGTGCCAGCAGCTTAGCGGGAGTGAATGAGCAGTTCTTC
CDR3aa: CASSLAGVNEQFF

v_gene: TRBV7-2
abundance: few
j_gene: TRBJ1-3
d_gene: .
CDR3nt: TGTGCCAGCAGCTTAGCTGAGGGCTCTGGAAACACCATATATTTT
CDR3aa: CASSLAEGSGNTIYF

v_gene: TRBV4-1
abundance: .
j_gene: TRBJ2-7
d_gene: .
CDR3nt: TGCGCCAGCAGCCAAGATTGGCAGGAGGGGAGAGAGCAGTACTTC
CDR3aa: CASSQDWQEGREQYF

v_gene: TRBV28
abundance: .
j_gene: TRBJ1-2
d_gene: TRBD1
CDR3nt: TGTGCCAGCAGTTTATTAGCCCCGGGACAGGGGGCCTATGGCTACACCTTC
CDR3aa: CASSLLAPGQGAYGYTF

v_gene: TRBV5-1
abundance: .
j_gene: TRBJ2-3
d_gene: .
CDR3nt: TGCGCCAGCAGCTTGGTGATCGGTGTAGGAGATACGCAGTATTTT
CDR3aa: CASSLVIGVGDTQYF

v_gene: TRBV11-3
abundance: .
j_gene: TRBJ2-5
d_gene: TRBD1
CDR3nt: TGTGCCAGCACCCCCGGGACAGTCACTAGTACCCAGTACTTC
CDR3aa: CASTPGTVTSTQYF

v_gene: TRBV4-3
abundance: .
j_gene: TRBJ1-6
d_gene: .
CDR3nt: TGCGCCAGCAGCCAAGATTTGGCGGGATCACCCCTCCACTTT
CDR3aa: CASSQDLAGSPLHF

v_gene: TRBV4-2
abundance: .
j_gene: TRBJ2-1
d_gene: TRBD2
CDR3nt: TGTGCCAGCAGCCAAGGCGGGGGAGGCAGTGAGCAGTTCTTC
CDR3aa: CASSQGGGGSEQFF

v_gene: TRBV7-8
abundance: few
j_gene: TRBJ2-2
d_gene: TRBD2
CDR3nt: TGTGCCAGCAGCAGTAAGCGGGGGGTCCCGGCCGGGGAGCTGTTTTTT
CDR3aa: CASSSKRGVPAGELFF

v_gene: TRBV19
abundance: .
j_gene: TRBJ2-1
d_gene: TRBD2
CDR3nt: TGTGCCAGTAGTATTATGAGCGGGGGGTACAATGAGCAGTTCTTC
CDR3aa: CASSIMSGGYNEQFF

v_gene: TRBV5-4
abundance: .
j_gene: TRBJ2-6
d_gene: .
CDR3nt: TGTGCCAGCAGCTTGCCGCTTTCTGGGGCCAACGTCCTGACTTTC
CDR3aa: CASSLPLSGANVLTF

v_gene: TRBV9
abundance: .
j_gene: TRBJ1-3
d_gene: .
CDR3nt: TGTGCCAGCAGCATCAGTCTGCGGACAGCAAGCTCTGGAAACACCATATATTTT
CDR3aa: CASSISLRTASSGNTIYF

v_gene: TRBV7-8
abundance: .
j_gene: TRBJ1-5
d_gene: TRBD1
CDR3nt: TGTGCCAGCAGCCCAGGGGGTCAGCCCCAGCATTTT
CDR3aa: CASSPGGQPQHF

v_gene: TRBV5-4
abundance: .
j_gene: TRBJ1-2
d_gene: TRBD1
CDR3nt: TGTGCCAGCAGCTCCAGGACAGGGAACAACTATGGCTACACCTTC
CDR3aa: CASSSRTGNNYGYTF

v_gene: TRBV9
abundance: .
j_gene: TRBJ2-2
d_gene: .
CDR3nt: TGTGCCAGCAGCGTGACAGGGAACACCGGGGAGCTGTTTTTT
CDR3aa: CASSVTGNTGELFF

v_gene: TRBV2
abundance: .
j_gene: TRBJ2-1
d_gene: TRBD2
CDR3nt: TGTGCCAGCAGGGTCACTAGCGGGAGGGTGTACAATGAGCAGTTCTTC
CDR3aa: CASRVTSGRVYNEQFF

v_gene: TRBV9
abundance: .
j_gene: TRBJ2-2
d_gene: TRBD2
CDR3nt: TGTGCCAGCAGCCAGTCGGGGGGGCCAGGGGAGCTGTTTTTT
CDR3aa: CASSQSGGPGELFF

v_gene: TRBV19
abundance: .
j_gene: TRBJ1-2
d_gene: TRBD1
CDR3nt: TGTGCCAGTAGTATCTCGCAGGGGGCGTCCTATGGCTACACCTTC
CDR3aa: CASSISQGASYGYTF

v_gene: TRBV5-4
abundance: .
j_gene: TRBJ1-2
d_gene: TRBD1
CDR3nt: TGTGCCAGCAGCTTGGGGGACAGGGAGTCCTATGGCTACACCTTC
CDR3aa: CASSLGDRESYGYTF

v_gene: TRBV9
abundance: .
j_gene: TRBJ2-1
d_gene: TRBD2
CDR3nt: TGTGCCAGCAGCGTAGACGGGACTAGCGGGAGGGGTGAGCAGTTCTTC
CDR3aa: CASSVDGTSGRGEQFF

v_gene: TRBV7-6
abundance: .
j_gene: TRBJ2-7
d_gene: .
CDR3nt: TGTGCCAGCAGCCTAACACCAGGGGTCGAGCAGTACTTC
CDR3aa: CASSLTPGVEQYF

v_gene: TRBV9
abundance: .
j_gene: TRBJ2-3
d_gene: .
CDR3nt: TGTGCCAGCAGCCCGTACGCAGATACGCAGTATTTT
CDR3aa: CASSPYADTQYF

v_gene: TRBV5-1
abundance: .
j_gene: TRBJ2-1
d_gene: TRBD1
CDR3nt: TGCGCCAGCAGCGAACAGGGGTTCCCGAATGAGCAGTTCTTC
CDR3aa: CASSEQGFPNEQFF

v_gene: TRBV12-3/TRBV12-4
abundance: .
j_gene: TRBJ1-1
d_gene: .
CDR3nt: TGTGCCAGCAGCTCACGGACTGAAGCTTTCTTT
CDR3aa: CASSSRTEAFF

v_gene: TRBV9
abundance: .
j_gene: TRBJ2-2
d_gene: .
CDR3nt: TGTGCCAGCAGTACCGGGACGGCGAATACCGGGGAGCTGTTTTTT
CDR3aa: CASSTGTANTGELFF